This T cell receptor beta chain is from a study of T cells in Graves' hyperthyroidism and ophthalmopathy. Findings of the study overall: Within blood appeared most thyroid clonotypes that had expanded above 0.001.

There were TCR beta CDR3 regions amplified from RNA transcripts. TCR CDR3 regions were first amplified by RT-PCR with HTBI primers. MiXCR, run by TCRdb on the multiplex PCR reads, gives a single entry per CDR3 protein. The table records approximately 720,000 distinct CDR3 sequences, roughly a sixth of them present only once. This CDR3 region has 16 residues. Germline V gene sequence: CDR1 SGHAT, CDR2 FQNNGV. The V and J ends lost 0 bases and 0 bases respectively, with 9 bases between them. On this clonotype: Its specificity is unknown.

Source material: blood. The chain couples TRBV11-2 to TRBJ1-3, with D hard to call. The receptor was isolated from a woman aged 50 to 60 with Graves' hyperthyroidism that later progressed to Graves' ophthalmopathy. CDR3 bases: TGTGCCAGCAGCTTAGATCGGAGGTACTCTGGAAACACCATATATTTT. Translated: CASSLDRRYSGNTIYF.